One sample yielded the 5 T cell receptor beta chains listed below, sequenced in a study of shared clonotypes between healthy human individuals. The table came from immunoSEQ multiplex PCR; TCRdb's copy has only in-frame clones and leaves some out. The sample has over a million clones, about 75% seen once. The specimen sequenced was memory CD4+ T cells sorted from blood. Regarding subset: CD45RA-negative fraction. These receptors came from a man aged 18 to 29 in good health.

This clone has a handful of counts. The gene calls are TRBV6-1 and TRBJ1-2; no clear D gene. Trimming removed 3 bases at V and 2 bases at J, with 4 bases between. This CDR3 comprises 12 residues. The germline CDR1 and CDR2 sequences are MNHNS and SASEGT. The CDR3, as DNA: TGTGCCAGCAGTGAGCAGAACTATGGCTACACCTTC. Residues: CASSEQNYGYTF.

The V and J genes are TRBV30 and TRBJ2-7; D might be TRBD1 (5 bases). V was clipped by 3 bases and J by 3 bases, with 15 bases between them. Germline V gives CDR1 GTSNPN, CDR2 SVGIG (reference sequence). The CDR3 covers 14 residues. The CDR3 here is CAWSRDSGSYEQYF. DNA for the CDR3: TGTGCCTGGAGCCGAGACAGTGGAAGCTACGAGCAGTACTTC.

J is TRBJ2-1 and V is TRBV11-2, with 10 nucleotides matching TRBD2. There are 15 residues in the CDR3. Per germline, CDR1 SGHAT and CDR2 FQNNGV. V shed 3 bases and J 8 bases; nucleotides not matched to a gene: 7. In DNA form, the CDR3 reads TGTGCCAGCAGCTTCACTAGCGGGACGGAATATGAGCAGTTCTTC. Residues: CASSFTSGTEYEQFF.

J is TRBJ1-1 and V is TRBV6-6; D is ambiguous. The CDR3 is 14 residues long. Between the trimmed V and J ends, which lost 6 bases and 1 base, there was a span of 12 bases. Germline V lookup: CDR1 MNHNY, CDR2 SVGAGI (reference sequence). The CDR3 loop reads CASSDRRGNTEAFF. DNA for the CDR3: TGTGCCAGCAGCGACCGACGAGGGAACACTGAAGCTTTCTTT.

This clone was seen a single time. One end of the junction is discordant with germline, which a read error may explain. The chain has TRBV7-7 and TRBJ2-1, with 11 bases lining up with TRBD2. This CDR3 has 15 residues. From germline, CDR1 is SSHAT and CDR2 FNYEAQ (reference sequence). The CDR3 bases are TGTGCTAGCAGCCTCGGACTAGCGGGCAGCAATGAGCAGTTCTTC. Protein product: CASSLGLAGSNEQFF.